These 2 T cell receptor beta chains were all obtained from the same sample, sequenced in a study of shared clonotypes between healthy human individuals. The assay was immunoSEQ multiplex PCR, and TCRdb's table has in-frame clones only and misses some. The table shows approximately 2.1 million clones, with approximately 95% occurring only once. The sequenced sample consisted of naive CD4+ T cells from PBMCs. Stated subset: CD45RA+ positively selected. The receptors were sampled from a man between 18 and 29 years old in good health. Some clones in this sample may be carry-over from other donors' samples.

CDR3 in amino acids: CASIYSGNTIYF. DNA for the CDR3: TGTGCCAGCATATACTCTGGAAACACCATATATTTT. The J gene is TRBJ1-3, the V gene TRBV27; no firm D call. V was trimmed by 7 bases and J by 0 bases, leaving 4 bases between them. Per germline, CDR1 MNHEY and CDR2 SMNVEV (reference sequence). The CDR3 length is 12 residues.

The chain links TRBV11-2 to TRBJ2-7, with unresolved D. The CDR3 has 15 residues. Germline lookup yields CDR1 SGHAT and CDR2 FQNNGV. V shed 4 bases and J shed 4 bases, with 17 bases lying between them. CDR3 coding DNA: TGTGCCAGCAGCTCAGACGAGCGAGGACCGTACGAGCAGTACTTC. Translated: CASSSDERGPYEQYF.